Detailed here is one TCR beta chain. The antigen remains unidentified. Sequencing was performed with immunoSEQ multiplex PCR; in TCRdb, only in-frame clones are kept and a portion is missing. This table holds roughly 17,000 clones, over 90% found once. This specimen belongs to a study of T cell clonotyping in hematopoietic cell transplantation. The study, taken as a whole, reports: Cells were unsorted, so CD4 and CD8 contributions were not separated. Pathologically expanded recipient clonotypes increased progressively from day 30 to day 180 as diversity fell. Few recipient clonotypes overlapped donors; over 95% were de novo at given depth.

This CDR3 has 13 amino acids. V lost 6 bases to trimming and J lost 5 bases, with 11 bases between them. CDR1 and CDR2 (germline): MNHNS, SASEGT. The chain is built from TRBV6-1 and TRBJ2-1; possibly TRBD2 for D (7 bases). The material sequenced was peripheral blood mononuclear cells. This TCR came from a man aged 35-49 years in good health. Some clones in this sample may be carry-over from other donors' samples. The CDR3 loop reads CASRAGHDNEQFF. The CDR3 nucleotides are TGTGCCAGCAGAGCGGGACACGACAATGAGCAGTTCTTC.